The 30 T cell receptor beta chains given below trace back to one sample, sequenced in a study of long-term antiretroviral therapy in people with HIV. Researchers report immunoSEQ v3.0 was run at survey level. Sequencing used immunoSEQ multiplex PCR; TCRdb keeps in-frame clones, though not all of them. Seen here are 15,000 to 20,000 clones, less than 80% observed once, and the top ten hold 13% to 15%. This specimen was unsorted PBMCs, taken 1.5 years before starting antiretroviral therapy. The origin of the receptors is a woman aged 50 to 65 with HIV.

J is TRBJ2-2 and V is TRBV6-5; D unresolved. The CDR3 runs to 13 residues. Trimming removed 6 bases at V and 5 bases at J, with 10 bases between. The germline CDR1 and CDR2 sequences are MNHEY and SVGAGI. CDR3 nucleotide sequence: TGTGCCAGCAGGGTCAGGCGAACCGGGGAGCTGTTTTTT. As protein: CASRVRRTGELFF.

The gene calls are TRBV30 and TRBJ2-2; 8 bases are a match to TRBD2. This CDR3 has 15 residues. Germline V CDR1 and CDR2: GTSNPN, SVGIG (reference sequence). The V gene end was trimmed by 0 bases and the J gene end by 5 bases; junction bases not matched to a gene: 5. The CDR3 is CAWSVTRGGTGELFF. For the CDR3, the DNA is TGTGCCTGGAGTGTAACTCGGGGGGGGACCGGGGAGCTGTTTTTT.

The V call is TRBV19, the J call TRBJ1-1; 10 bases align to TRBD1. The V and J ends lost 7 bases and 0 bases, in that order; junction bases with no gene match: 8. The CDR3 has 16 amino acids. CDR1 and CDR2 (germline): LNHDA, SQIVND (reference sequence). CDR3 nucleotide sequence: TGTGCCAGTATTAGACAGGGGGCAACGGTGAACACTGAAGCTTTCTTT. Translating gives CASIRQGATVNTEAFF.

The chain joins TRBV9 to TRBJ2-3, with D perhaps given as TRBD1 or TRBD2 (6 bases each). Trimming left V 0 bases short and J 0 bases short, with 14 bases between. Germline assignment: CDR1 SGDLS and CDR2 YYNGEE. The CDR3 is made up of 17 amino acids. The CDR3, as DNA: TGTGCCAGCAGCGTAGCGGTGGGGGGCCTAAGCACAGATACGCAGTATTTT. This encodes CASSVAVGGLSTDTQYF. The entire variable domain, with the rest obtained from reference TRBV9 and TRBJ2-3, is as follows: DSGVTQTPKHLITATGQRVTLRCSPRSGDLSVYWYQQSLDQGLQFLIQYYNGEERAKGNILERFSAQQFPDLHSELNLSSLELGDSALYFCASSVAVGGLSTDTQYFGPGTRLTVL.

The chain recombines TRBV28 with TRBJ2-7, with D hard to call. V dropped 7 bases and J dropped 1 base, with 26 bases sitting between them. Per germline, CDR1 MDHEN and CDR2 SYDVKM. CDR3 length equals 18 residues. The CDR3 DNA is TGTGCCAGCATCCAAAAGAGGACCCTCATCTACTCATCCTACGAGCAGTACTTC. Translation gives CASIQKRTLIYSSYEQYF.

The chain is built from TRBV30 and TRBJ1-2; D is undetermined. The CDR3 has 13 amino acids. Germline V gene data show CDR1 as GTSNPN and CDR2 as SVGIG (reference sequence). Trimming stripped 3 bases from V and 4 bases from J, with 12 bases between. The CDR3 sequence is CAWSPSSSYGYTF. CDR3 nucleotides: TGTGCCTGGAGCCCGAGCAGCAGCTATGGCTACACCTTC.

The chain uses TRBV6-5 and TRBJ2-7, with D unresolved. V shed 6 bases and J shed 3 bases, with 15 bases lying between them. The CDR3 is made up of 14 amino acids. The germline gives CDR1 MNHEY, CDR2 SVGAGI. In DNA form, the CDR3 reads TGTGCCAGCAGCCGAAAAGGGTTTGTCTACGAGCAGTACTTC. This codes for CASSRKGFVYEQYF.

The chain has TRBV10-3 and TRBJ1-6; a possible D gene is TRBD1 (5 bases). The CDR3 extends over 12 amino acids. The V end was cut by 11 bases, the J end by 7 bases, with 12 bases between. From germline, CDR1 is ENHRY and CDR2 SYGVKD. The CDR3 here is CAPRVGNSPLHF. Here the CDR3 DNA reads TGTGCCCCCAGGGTGGGGAATTCACCCCTCCACTTT.

The gene calls are TRBV18 and TRBJ2-3; D possibly corresponds to TRBD2 (7 bases). This CDR3 has 15 amino acids. V was pared by 2 bases and J by 3 bases, with 12 bases between. CDR1 is KGHSH, CDR2 LQKENI, per germline. CDR3 sequence reads: CASSPGRGGTDTQYF. CDR3 nucleotide sequence: TGTGCCAGCTCACCAGGCAGGGGAGGGACAGATACGCAGTATTTT. The full variable domain, rest sourced from reference TRBV18 and TRBJ2-3, is NAGVMQNPRHLVRRRGQEARLRCSPMKGHSHVYWYRQLPEEGLKFMVYLQKENIIDESGMPKERFSAEFPKEGPSILRIQQVVRGDSAAYFCASSPGRGGTDTQYFGPGTRLTVL.

This chain joins TRBV11-3 and TRBJ1-1; D is unclear. Between the trimmed V and J ends, which lost 0 bases and 3 bases, there was a span of 2 bases. The CDR3 is made up of 12 amino acids. Germline V gene lookup returns CDR1 SGHNT and CDR2 YENEEA. CDR3 coding DNA: TGTGCCAGCAGCTTAGACGACACTGAAGCTTTCTTT. Its translation: CASSLDDTEAFF. The entire variable domain, with the rest obtained from reference TRBV11-3 and TRBJ1-1, is as follows: EAGVVQSPRYKIIEKKQPVAFWCNPISGHNTLYWYLQNLGQGPELLIRYENEEAVDDSQLPKDRFSAERLKGVDSTLKIQPAELGDSAVYLCASSLDDTEAFFGQGTRLTVV.

CDR3 region: CASSLGLAADTQYF. CDR3 DNA: TGTGCCAGCAGCCTGGGACTCGCAGCAGATACGCAGTATTTT. V and J are TRBV7-9 and TRBJ2-3, with a possible D match to TRBD2 (6 bases). V shed 5 bases and J shed 4 bases, with 13 bases lying between them. The CDR3 contains 14 residues. CDR1 is SEHNR and CDR2 is FQNEAQ in the germline V gene (reference sequence).

CDR3 amino acids: CAWSVRRDGYTF. CDR3 DNA sequence: TGTGCCTGGAGTGTACGCCGGGATGGCTACACCTTC. The chain uses TRBV30 and TRBJ1-2; no firm D call. Germline V gives CDR1 GTSNPN, CDR2 SVGIG (reference sequence). This CDR3 has 12 residues. The V and J ends lost 0 bases and 6 bases respectively, with 8 bases between them.

The chain employs TRBV5-6 and TRBJ2-3; D is perhaps TRBD1 (6 bases). V was shortened by 0 bases and J by 8 bases, with 10 bases between the two germline ends. CDR1 and CDR2 from the germline V gene are SGHDT and YYEEEE. There are 13 residues in the CDR3. This chain's CDR3 is CASSLGGRGTQYF. The DNA of the CDR3 is TGTGCCAGCAGCTTGGGGGGCAGGGGTACGCAGTATTTT. The complete variable domain, with remaining parts taken from reference TRBV5-6 and TRBJ2-3, reads DAGVTQSPTHLIKTRGQQVTLRCSPKSGHDTVSWYQQALGQGPQFIFQYYEEEERQRGNFPDRFSGHQFPNYSSELNVNALLLGDSALYLCASSLGGRGTQYFGPGTRLTVL.

The chain uses TRBV6-5 and TRBJ2-3, with D possibly matching TRBD1 (7 bases). Germline values: CDR1 MNHEY, CDR2 SVGAGI. Deletions cut 7 bases from V and 7 bases from J, with 18 bases between. This CDR3 has 14 amino acids. CDR3 region: CASNMAGGGNTQYF. As DNA, the CDR3 is TGTGCCAGCAATATGGCAGGGGGAGGAAATACGCAGTATTTT.

V gene TRBV10-1 combines with J gene TRBJ2-1, with a possible D match to TRBD2 (6 bases). The CDR3 contains 16 residues. V was cut by 3 bases and J by 2 bases, with 14 bases left in between. From germline, CDR1 is WNHNN and CDR2 SYGVQD (reference sequence). The CDR3 DNA follows: TGCGCCAGCAGTGATTCAGACGGGGGACCCTACAATGAGCAGTTCTTC. Encoded protein: CASSDSDGGPYNEQFF.

This clone was observed a single time. The rearrangement links TRBV19 to TRBJ2-5; D possibly corresponds to TRBD1 (5 bases). The germline V gene has CDR1 LNHDA and CDR2 SQIVND (reference sequence). Deletions cut 4 bases from V and 5 bases from J, with 11 bases between. The CDR3 consists of 13 residues. The CDR3 here is CASSTGRRETQYF. For the CDR3, the DNA is TGTGCCAGTAGTACAGGGCGGCGGGAGACCCAGTACTTC.

The rearrangement links TRBV11-2 to TRBJ1-5; the D is unclear. Germline lookup yields CDR1 SGHAT and CDR2 FQNNGV. The germline V and J ends were trimmed by 0 bases and 6 bases, with 6 bases remaining between them. The CDR3 extends over 13 amino acids. The CDR3 bases are TGTGCCAGCAGCTTAGATCCGAGTCAGCCCCAGCATTTT. Protein sequence: CASSLDPSQPQHF.

CDR3 loop: CSVARDGKGGYTF. In nucleotides, the CDR3 is TGCAGCGTTGCCCGCGACGGGAAGGGGGGCTACACCTTC. This chain connects TRBV29-1 to TRBJ1-2; a weak D match, TRBD1 (5 bases). This CDR3 is built from 13 residues. The V gene's germline CDR1 is SQVTM and CDR2 ANQGSEA. V was shortened by 4 bases and J by 8 bases, with 17 bases between the two germline ends.

DNA of the CDR3: TGTGCCAGCAGCTTAACAGGGTTCGGCCAGCCCCAGCATTTT. Its translation: CASSLTGFGQPQHF. The genes are TRBV5-8 and TRBJ1-5, with D perhaps TRBD1 (6 bases). This CDR3 has 14 amino acids. Germline-derived CDR1 and CDR2 are SGHTS and YDEGEE. V lost 2 bases, J lost 7 bases, and 13 bases lay in between.

The chain uses TRBV19 and TRBJ1-1, with 8 bases identical to TRBD1. Per the germline V gene, CDR1 is LNHDA and CDR2 is SQIVND (reference sequence). There are 16 residues in the CDR3. The J segment lost 5 bases and the V segment lost 2 bases, leaving 10 bases of the junction unmatched. The CDR3 coding sequence is TGTGCCAGTAGTATAAAAAAGACAGGGGTGGGGACTGAAGCTTTCTTT. Residues: CASSIKKTGVGTEAFF.

J is TRBJ1-5 and V is TRBV30; unclear D gene. The germline CDR1 and CDR2 sequences are GTSNPN and SVGIG (reference sequence). The CDR3 loop spans 16 amino acids. V lost 0 bases, J lost 0 bases, and 12 bases lay in between. The CDR3 nucleotides are TGTGCCTGGAGTGTACACAGCTCGTATAGCAATCAGCCCCAGCATTTT. Protein: CAWSVHSSYSNQPQHF.

The chain is built from TRBV5-1 and TRBJ1-6; 8 bases are shared with TRBD1. CDR1 SGHRS and CDR2 YFSETQ come from the germline V gene. This CDR3 has 15 residues. V lost 4 bases to trimming and J lost 5 bases; unmatched junction nucleotides: 5. The CDR3 here is CASSRDRRNNSPLHF. CDR3 in DNA: TGCGCCAGCAGCAGGGACAGGAGGAATAATTCACCCCTCCACTTT.

The chain couples TRBV30 to TRBJ2-3; TRBD1 might be the D (5 bases). The V and J ends lost 0 bases and 2 bases respectively, with 12 bases between them. The CDR3 consists of 15 residues. The germline V gene encodes CDR1 GTSNPN and CDR2 SVGIG (reference sequence). The CDR3 region is CAWSVLGEHTDTQYF. The DNA of the CDR3 is TGTGCCTGGAGTGTATTAGGGGAACACACAGATACGCAGTATTTT.

The chain is built from TRBV18 and TRBJ1-3; D is perhaps TRBD1 (6 bases). The germline V gene has CDR1 KGHSH and CDR2 LQKENI. The ends were cut back, 2 bases at V and 2 bases at J, with 7 bases in the middle. The CDR3 is 14 amino acids. In nucleotides, the CDR3 is TGTGCCAGCTCACCAGGACAGACTGGAAACACCATATATTTT. Its translation: CASSPGQTGNTIYF.

Judged by abundance, this clone is large. CDR3 sequence reads: CASGLEGWGYTF. The CDR3 coding sequence is TGTGCTAGTGGTTTGGAGGGTTGGGGCTACACCTTC. The chain has TRBV12-5 and TRBJ1-2, with D hard to call. V lost 1 base and J 8 bases, leaving 8 bases between the germline ends. CDR1 is LGHNT, CDR2 FRNRAP, per germline. This CDR3 is 12 amino acids long.

The chain links TRBV7-3 to TRBJ2-1; 9 nucleotides agree with TRBD1. CDR3 length: 15 amino acids. V lost 6 bases to trimming and J lost 5 bases; unmatched junction nucleotides: 8. CDR1 SGHTA and CDR2 FQGTGA come from the germline V gene. CDR3 DNA sequence: TGTGCCAGCAGTCCGGAAGGGACAGGGCACAATGAGCAGTTCTTC. Its protein product is CASSPEGTGHNEQFF. The complete variable domain, with remaining parts taken from reference TRBV7-3 and TRBJ2-1, reads GAGVSQTPSNKVTEKGKYVELRCDPISGHTALYWYRQSLGQGPEFLIYFQGTGAADDSGLPNDRFFAVRPEGSVSTLKIQRTERGDSAVYLCASSPEGTGHNEQFFGPGTRLTVL.

V and J are TRBV7-3 and TRBJ2-1; 9 bases agree with TRBD2. In germline, CDR1 is SGHTA, CDR2 FQGTGA. Germline trimming cut 3 bases from V and 9 bases from J; bases unmatched to any gene: 6. CDR3 length: 14 residues. CDR3 region: CASSLAGGPSEQFF. CDR3 sequence (DNA): TGTGCCAGCAGCTTGGCGGGGGGGCCCAGTGAGCAGTTCTTC.

Within the sample, this clone is medium-sized (0.01 to 0.1%). The V gene is TRBV7-6, the J gene TRBJ1-2, with TRBD1 matching 7 bases. Trimming cost V 1 base and J 7 bases; bases outside gene matches: 9. CDR1 SGHVS and CDR2 FNYEAQ come from the germline V gene. The CDR3 is 15 residues long. Here the CDR3 reads CASSLDQGGAGGYTF. The CDR3, as DNA: TGTGCCAGCAGCTTAGATCAAGGGGGCGCGGGTGGCTACACCTTC.

The genes are TRBV5-1 and TRBJ2-3; 10 positions match TRBD2. Losses at the gene ends were 2 bases for V and 1 base for J; bases not matched to a gene: 7. The CDR3 consists of 17 residues. In germline, CDR1 is SGHRS, CDR2 YFSETQ. CDR3 loop: CASSLSGGAWGTDTQYF. The CDR3 bases are TGCGCCAGCAGCTTAAGCGGGGGGGCTTGGGGCACAGATACGCAGTATTTT.

The chain employs TRBV12-5 and TRBJ2-3; tentatively, D is TRBD1 (6 bases). The V end lost 5 bases, the J end lost 2 bases, and 11 bases lay between the germline ends. CDR1 and CDR2 from the germline V gene are LGHNT and FRNRAP. The CDR3 extends over 14 amino acids. The CDR3 region is CASGPWTVTDTQYF. In nucleotides, the CDR3 is TGTGCTAGTGGTCCGTGGACAGTCACAGATACGCAGTATTTT.